The 27 T cell receptor beta chains listed next were all sequenced from one sample in a study of CD8+CD57+ T cells in acquired aplastic anemia. In patients chosen for sequencing, flow cytometry had shown CD8+CD57+ cell expansion. Genomic DNA templated the TCR beta VDJ and CDR3 profiling. TCRdb analysed the reads with MiXCR anew, one entry per CDR3 protein. The data show 260,000 or so distinct CDR3 sequences, around 82% seen once. Sequenced sample: sorted CD4+, CD8+, or CD8+CD57+ T cells (not recorded which) from PBMCs. These receptors all stem from a human donor with aplastic anemia.

CDR3 bases: TGTGCCAGCAGCGCCGACAGCGGCGGCTATAATACGCCCCTCCACTTT. It translates to CASSADSGGYNTPLHF. The chain couples TRBV9 to TRBJ1-6, with TRBD1 as a possible D gene (5 bases). CDR1 is SGDLS and CDR2 is YYNGEE in the germline V gene. The CDR3 is made up of 16 amino acids. V was pared by 3 bases and J by 13 bases, with 23 bases between.

As regards this clonotype: Since the CDR3 does not end with the conserved phenylalanine or tryptophan, this likely comes from a read error. No DNA is shown, since the ends of the CDR3 on it are uncertain; the CDR3 is the one TCRdb lists. The chain employs TRBV9 and TRBJ2-3; the table names TRBD1, a call not compared with the DNA. Termini included, the CDR3 measures 13 amino acids. Germline CDR1 SGDLS, CDR2 YYNGEE. The CDR3 here is CASGYPGQGYNYL.

The rearrangement links TRBV9 to TRBJ2-5; D is undetermined. The CDR3 is 14 residues long. Germline CDR1 is SGDLS and CDR2 is YYNGEE. Deletions cut 3 bases from V and 14 bases from J, with 23 bases between. In nucleotides, the CDR3 is TGTGCCAGCAGCGCGGGCGGCAGGCCCGAGCACAGATACTTC. Translated: CASSAGGRPEHRYF.

V gene TRBV11-3 combines with J gene TRBJ2-1; TRBD1 is a possible D gene (5 bases). CDR3 size: 15 residues. V gave up 0 bases and J gave up 3 bases, with 9 bases separating them. Germline CDR1 SGHNT, CDR2 YENEEA. CDR3 bases: TGTGCCAGCAGCTTAGAGATGACAGACTACAATGAGCAGTTCTTC. Its translation: CASSLEMTDYNEQFF.

The rearrangement joins TRBV9 to TRBJ2-3; TRBD1 or TRBD2 may be the D gene (5 bases each). CDR1 and CDR2 (germline): SGDLS, YYNGEE. The ends were cut back, 4 bases at V and 8 bases at J, with 11 bases in the middle. The CDR3 has 12 amino acids. This CDR3 reads CASSPGDGTQYF. DNA for the CDR3: TGTGCCAGCAGCCCTGGGGACGGTACGCAGTATTTT.

This clonotype is a singleton in its sample. The V and J genes are TRBV11-3 and TRBJ1-1, with a weak D call TRBD1 (6 bases). Trimming stripped 0 bases from V and 4 bases from J, with 15 bases between. The V gene's germline CDR1 is SGHNT and CDR2 YENEEA. The CDR3 loop spans 16 amino acids. The CDR3 region is CASSLDLTGGATEAFF. The CDR3 DNA reads as TGTGCCAGCAGCTTAGATCTGACAGGAGGGGCCACTGAAGCTTTCTTT.

For this clonotype: Compared with germline, one end of the junction differs, possibly owing to a read error. J is TRBJ2-5 and V is TRBV7-3, with D perhaps matching TRBD1 (6 bases). Germline loops: CDR1 SGHTA, CDR2 FQGTGA. The CDR3 extends over 13 amino acids. The CDR3 sequence is CASRGHADATQYF. Here the CDR3 DNA reads TGTGCCAGCAGGGGACATGCAGACGCCACCCAATACTTC.

This chain joins TRBV20-1 and TRBJ2-3; TRBD2 is a possible D gene (5 bases). The CDR3 has 12 amino acids. The V gene lost 6 bases and the J gene lost 0 bases, with 7 bases spanning the gap. The germline CDR1 and CDR2 sequences are DFQATT and SNEGSKA (reference sequence). CDR3 coding DNA: TGCAGTGCGAGCGGAAGCACAGATACGCAGTATTTT. Translated, it gives CSASGSTDTQYF.

Of note for this clonotype: One end of the junction fails to match germline, which may point to a read error. This rearrangement joins TRBV9 to TRBJ2-1; either TRBD1 or TRBD2 may fit D (5 bases each). The CDR3 totals 15 residues. Per germline, CDR1 SGDLS and CDR2 YYNGEE. In nucleotides, the CDR3 is TGTGCCAGTAGCGTGGATGGGGGAGCCTACAATAAGCAGTTCTTC. It translates to CASSVDGGAYNKQFF.

Concerning this clonotype itself: Sequence at one end of the junction differs from germline and may be a read error. This chain connects TRBV19 to TRBJ2-7, with 7 positions matching TRBD2. The germline gives CDR1 LNHDA, CDR2 SQIVND (reference sequence). The CDR3 runs 14 residues. The CDR3 here is CASSITSESYNEQF. The CDR3 DNA sequence: TGTGCCAGTAGTATCACTAGCGAGTCCTACAATGAGCAGTTC.

About this clonotype: The limits of the CDR3 on the DNA are not certain, so only TCRdb's listed CDR3 is given. The V call is TRBV7-2, the J call TRBJ2-3. Germline V gene sequence: CDR1 SGHTA, CDR2 FQGNSA. The CDR3 is made up of 12 amino acids, end residues included. The CDR3 protein is CASSVAAGTESF.

As to this clonotype: The conserved phenylalanine or tryptophan normally closing the CDR3 is absent here, so this likely arose from a read error. It is unclear where the CDR3 begins or ends on the DNA, so no DNA is shown, and the CDR3 is as TCRdb lists it. This sequence joins TRBV9 and TRBJ2-3; the table's D gene call, TRBD1, was not cross checked with the DNA. 14 amino acids form the CDR3, both terminal residues included. CDR1 is SGDLS and CDR2 is YYNGEE in the germline V gene. CDR3 region: CASSDGGGHEQFFG.

This clonotype was found once. No conserved phenylalanine or tryptophan ends this CDR3, so it is likely a read error. No DNA is shown, since the ends of the CDR3 on it are uncertain; the CDR3 is the one TCRdb lists. The V gene is TRBV2, the J gene TRBJ2-7; the DNA was not used to check the table's D call, TRBD1. Germline V gene sequence: CDR1 SNHLY, CDR2 FYNNEI. The CDR3 has 14 residues if both end residues are counted. CDR3 amino acids: CASSDPYLRQGNQL.

The chain couples TRBV5-4 to TRBJ2-3, with no clear D. Germline V lookup: CDR1 SGHNT, CDR2 YYREEE (reference sequence). Between the trimmed V and J ends, which lost 1 base and 3 bases, there was a span of 9 bases. The CDR3 runs to 14 residues. CDR3 nucleotide sequence: TGTGCCAGCAGCTTGAGCGACGGGACAGATACGCAGTATTTT. Amino acids: CASSLSDGTDTQYF.

Details on this clonotype: As the CDR3 is not closed by the conserved phenylalanine or tryptophan, this likely results from a read error. This sequence joins TRBV19 and TRBJ2-1; D may be TRBD2 (6 bases). Germline V lookup: CDR1 LNHDA, CDR2 SQIVND (reference sequence). CDR3 length equals 15 residues. This CDR3 reads CASSIASAAYKEQFV. The CDR3 DNA follows: TGTGCCAGTAGTATAGCTAGCGCAGCCTACAAGGAGCAGTTCGTC.

This chain joins TRBV19 and TRBJ2-7; D might be TRBD1 (6 bases). This CDR3 spans 14 amino acids. Trimming removed 2 bases at V and 1 base at J, with 9 bases between. Looked up from germline, CDR1 is LNHDA and CDR2 is SQIVND (reference sequence). The CDR3 here is CASSIRDRSYEQYV. The CDR3 bases are TGTGCCAGTAGTATACGTGACAGGTCCTACGAGCAGTACGTC.

The V call is TRBV9, the J call TRBJ1-5; TRBD1 is a possible D gene (5 bases). The CDR3 has 15 residues. Germline V gene data show CDR1 as SGDLS and CDR2 as YYNGEE. V was trimmed by 5 bases and J by 3 bases, leaving 15 bases between them. The CDR3 region is CASSVRDGTNQPQHF. As DNA, the CDR3 is TGTGCCAGCAGTGTGCGGGACGGGACCAATCAGCCCCAGCATTTT.

The chain recombines TRBV24-1 with TRBJ2-3, with D possibly being TRBD1 (6 bases). From germline, CDR1 is KGHDR and CDR2 SFDVKD. CDR3 size: 14 residues. V was trimmed by 2 bases and J by 7 bases, leaving 12 bases between them. Written as DNA, the CDR3 is TGTGCCACCAGTGATTCTCGACAGGCATATACGCAGTATTTT. This codes for CATSDSRQAYTQYF.

This clonotype was detected only once. This chain uses TRBV20-1 with TRBJ2-1; a weak D match, TRBD1 (6 bases). Deletions cut 6 bases from V and 7 bases from J, with 10 bases between. This CDR3 comprises 11 residues. From germline, CDR1 is DFQATT and CDR2 SNEGSKA (reference sequence). The CDR3 spells CSASDRNEQFF. In DNA, the CDR3 is TGCAGTGCCTCGGACAGAAATGAGCAGTTCTTC.

CDR3 bases: TGTGCCAGTAGGGGGACTAGCGGGGGGCGGGAAGAGACCCAGTACTTC. Encoded protein: CASRGTSGGREETQYF. The V call is TRBV6-5, the J call TRBJ2-5; TRBD2 matches 15 bases. The CDR3 length is 16 residues. With 9 bases clipped from V and 3 bases from J, the junction kept 8 bases outside the gene matches. CDR1 and CDR2 from the germline V gene are MNHEY and SVGAGI.

The chain links TRBV7-6 to TRBJ1-2; D call uncertain. Germline assignment: CDR1 SGHVS and CDR2 FNYEAQ. Trimming removed 0 bases from V and 11 bases from J, with 22 bases in between. There are 16 residues in the CDR3. This CDR3 reads CASSLAGGRELLRYTF. The CDR3 bases are TGTGCCAGCAGCTTAGCGGGTGGGAGGGAGCTCCTACGATACACCTTC.

This clonotype was detected once. CDR3 DNA sequence: TGTGCTAGGCCGGGGGAGCAGTACGTC. Its protein product is CARPGEQYV. The rearrangement uses TRBV12-5 and TRBJ2-7; TRBD2 is a possible D gene (5 bases). The V end was cut by 9 bases, the J end by 7 bases, with 7 bases between. This CDR3 contains 9 residues. CDR1 is LGHNT and CDR2 is FRNRAP in the germline V gene.

The chain employs TRBV9 and TRBJ2-5; D remains ambiguous. The CDR3 contains 12 residues. The germline gives CDR1 SGDLS, CDR2 YYNGEE. V gave up 3 bases and J gave up 4 bases, with 7 bases separating them. The CDR3 reads CASSGSIETQYF. The CDR3 DNA is TGTGCCAGCAGCGGGAGCATAGAGACCCAGTACTTC.

A word on this clonotype: Germline is not matched at one junction end, which may reflect a read error. The rearrangement uses TRBV7-3 and TRBJ2-3, with D perhaps matching TRBD2 (6 bases). The CDR3 runs to 12 residues. CDR1 is SGHTA, CDR2 FQGTGA, per germline. CDR3: CASSVGGDTEHF. The DNA of the CDR3 is TGTGCCAGCAGCGTCGGCGGGGATACGGAGCATTTT.

The rearrangement uses TRBV7-9 and TRBJ2-5, with a possible D match to TRBD2 (7 bases). Trimming took off 5 bases at V and 14 bases at J, with 27 bases between the two ends. CDR1 is SEHNR, CDR2 FQNEAQ, per germline (reference sequence). The CDR3 contains 15 residues. The CDR3 nucleotides are TGTGCCAGCAGCCTAGAAGGGGGGGCCCGGGTCACGCATTACTTC. Translating it yields CASSLEGGARVTHYF.

This rearrangement joins TRBV2 to TRBJ2-3; 15 nucleotides line up with TRBD2. CDR1 is SNHLY and CDR2 is FYNNEI in the germline V gene. This CDR3 region has 19 residues. V shed 3 bases and J 4 bases; nucleotides not matched to a gene: 11. In DNA form, the CDR3 reads TGTGCCAGCAGTGATTGGGCCGGGACTAGCGGGAGGACCCCAGATACGCAGTATTTT. This sequence encodes CASSDWAGTSGRTPDTQYF.

The V and J genes are TRBV7-8 and TRBJ2-3; 8 bases are shared with TRBD2. The germline CDR1 and CDR2 sequences are SGHVS and FQNEAQ. The CDR3 spans 14 residues. Trimming removed 3 bases from V and 12 bases from J; junction bases left unmatched: 11. CDR3 DNA: TGTGCCAGCAGCTTTGCGGGAGGTGCCACTACCCAGTATTTT. Amino acid sequence: CASSFAGGATTQYF. The full variable domain, in which reference TRBV7-8 and TRBJ2-3 provide the parts outside the CDR3, is GAGVSQSPRYKVAKRGQDVALRCDPISGHVSLFWYQQALGQGPEFLTYFQNEAQLDKSGLPSDRFFAERPEGSVSTLKIQRTQQEDSAVYLCASSFAGGATTQYFGPGTRLTVL.